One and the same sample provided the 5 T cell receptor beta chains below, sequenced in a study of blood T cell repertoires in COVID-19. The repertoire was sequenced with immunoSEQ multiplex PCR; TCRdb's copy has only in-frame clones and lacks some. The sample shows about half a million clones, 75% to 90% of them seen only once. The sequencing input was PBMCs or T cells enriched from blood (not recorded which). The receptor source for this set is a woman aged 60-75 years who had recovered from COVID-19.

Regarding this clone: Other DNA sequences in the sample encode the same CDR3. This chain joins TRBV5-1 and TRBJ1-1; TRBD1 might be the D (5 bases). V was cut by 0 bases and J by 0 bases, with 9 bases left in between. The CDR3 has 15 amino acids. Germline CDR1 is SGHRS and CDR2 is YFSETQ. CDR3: CASSLVGGMNTEAFF. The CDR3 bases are TGCGCCAGCAGCTTGGTTGGGGGGATGAACACTGAAGCTTTCTTT. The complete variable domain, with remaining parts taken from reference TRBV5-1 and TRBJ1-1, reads KAGVTQTPRYLIKTRGQQVTLSCSPISGHRSVSWYQQTPGQGLQFLFEYFSETQRNKGNFPGRFSGRQFSNSRSEMNVSTLELGDSALYLCASSLVGGMNTEAFFGQGTRLTVV.

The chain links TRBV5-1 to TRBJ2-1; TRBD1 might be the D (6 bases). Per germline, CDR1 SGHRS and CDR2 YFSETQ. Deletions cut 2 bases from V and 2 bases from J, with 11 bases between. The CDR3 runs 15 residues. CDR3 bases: TGCGCCAGCAGCTTTGGACAGCCAGCCTACAATGAGCAGTTCTTC. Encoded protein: CASSFGQPAYNEQFF.

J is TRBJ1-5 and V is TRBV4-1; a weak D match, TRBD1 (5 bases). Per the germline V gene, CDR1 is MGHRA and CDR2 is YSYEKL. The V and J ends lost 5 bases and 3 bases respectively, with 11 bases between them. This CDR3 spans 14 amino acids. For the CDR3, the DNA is TGCGCCAGCAGCTCCACAGGTCACAATCAGCCCCAGCATTTT. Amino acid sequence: CASSSTGHNQPQHF.

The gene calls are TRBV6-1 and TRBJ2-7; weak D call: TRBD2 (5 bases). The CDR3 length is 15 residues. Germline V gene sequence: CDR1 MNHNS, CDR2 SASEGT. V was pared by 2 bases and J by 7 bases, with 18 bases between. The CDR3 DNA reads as TGTGCCAGCAGTGAACCGGGATCGCGCCTAGGGGAGCAGTACGTC. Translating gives CASSEPGSRLGEQYV.

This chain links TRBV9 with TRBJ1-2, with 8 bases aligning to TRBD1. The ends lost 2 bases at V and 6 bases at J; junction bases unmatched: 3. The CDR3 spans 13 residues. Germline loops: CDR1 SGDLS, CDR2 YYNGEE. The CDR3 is CASSVGQGNGYTF. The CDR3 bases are TGTGCCAGCAGCGTTGGACAGGGAAATGGCTACACCTTC.